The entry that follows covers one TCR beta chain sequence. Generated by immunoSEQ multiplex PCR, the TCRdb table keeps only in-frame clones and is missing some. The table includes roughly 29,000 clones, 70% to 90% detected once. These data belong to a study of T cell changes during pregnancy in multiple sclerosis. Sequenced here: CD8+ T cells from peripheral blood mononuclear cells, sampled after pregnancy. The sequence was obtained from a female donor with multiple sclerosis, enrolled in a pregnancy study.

The CDR3: CASSFGSSYEQYF. CDR3 in DNA: TGTGCCAGCAGCTTTGGGAGCTCCTACGAGCAGTACTTC. V and J are TRBV11-2 and TRBJ2-7; D is possibly TRBD2 (5 bases). CDR3 length: 13 residues. CDR1 and CDR2 from the germline V gene are SGHAT and FQNNGV. Trimming shortened V by 3 bases and J by 0 bases, and 6 bases separated the two germline ends.